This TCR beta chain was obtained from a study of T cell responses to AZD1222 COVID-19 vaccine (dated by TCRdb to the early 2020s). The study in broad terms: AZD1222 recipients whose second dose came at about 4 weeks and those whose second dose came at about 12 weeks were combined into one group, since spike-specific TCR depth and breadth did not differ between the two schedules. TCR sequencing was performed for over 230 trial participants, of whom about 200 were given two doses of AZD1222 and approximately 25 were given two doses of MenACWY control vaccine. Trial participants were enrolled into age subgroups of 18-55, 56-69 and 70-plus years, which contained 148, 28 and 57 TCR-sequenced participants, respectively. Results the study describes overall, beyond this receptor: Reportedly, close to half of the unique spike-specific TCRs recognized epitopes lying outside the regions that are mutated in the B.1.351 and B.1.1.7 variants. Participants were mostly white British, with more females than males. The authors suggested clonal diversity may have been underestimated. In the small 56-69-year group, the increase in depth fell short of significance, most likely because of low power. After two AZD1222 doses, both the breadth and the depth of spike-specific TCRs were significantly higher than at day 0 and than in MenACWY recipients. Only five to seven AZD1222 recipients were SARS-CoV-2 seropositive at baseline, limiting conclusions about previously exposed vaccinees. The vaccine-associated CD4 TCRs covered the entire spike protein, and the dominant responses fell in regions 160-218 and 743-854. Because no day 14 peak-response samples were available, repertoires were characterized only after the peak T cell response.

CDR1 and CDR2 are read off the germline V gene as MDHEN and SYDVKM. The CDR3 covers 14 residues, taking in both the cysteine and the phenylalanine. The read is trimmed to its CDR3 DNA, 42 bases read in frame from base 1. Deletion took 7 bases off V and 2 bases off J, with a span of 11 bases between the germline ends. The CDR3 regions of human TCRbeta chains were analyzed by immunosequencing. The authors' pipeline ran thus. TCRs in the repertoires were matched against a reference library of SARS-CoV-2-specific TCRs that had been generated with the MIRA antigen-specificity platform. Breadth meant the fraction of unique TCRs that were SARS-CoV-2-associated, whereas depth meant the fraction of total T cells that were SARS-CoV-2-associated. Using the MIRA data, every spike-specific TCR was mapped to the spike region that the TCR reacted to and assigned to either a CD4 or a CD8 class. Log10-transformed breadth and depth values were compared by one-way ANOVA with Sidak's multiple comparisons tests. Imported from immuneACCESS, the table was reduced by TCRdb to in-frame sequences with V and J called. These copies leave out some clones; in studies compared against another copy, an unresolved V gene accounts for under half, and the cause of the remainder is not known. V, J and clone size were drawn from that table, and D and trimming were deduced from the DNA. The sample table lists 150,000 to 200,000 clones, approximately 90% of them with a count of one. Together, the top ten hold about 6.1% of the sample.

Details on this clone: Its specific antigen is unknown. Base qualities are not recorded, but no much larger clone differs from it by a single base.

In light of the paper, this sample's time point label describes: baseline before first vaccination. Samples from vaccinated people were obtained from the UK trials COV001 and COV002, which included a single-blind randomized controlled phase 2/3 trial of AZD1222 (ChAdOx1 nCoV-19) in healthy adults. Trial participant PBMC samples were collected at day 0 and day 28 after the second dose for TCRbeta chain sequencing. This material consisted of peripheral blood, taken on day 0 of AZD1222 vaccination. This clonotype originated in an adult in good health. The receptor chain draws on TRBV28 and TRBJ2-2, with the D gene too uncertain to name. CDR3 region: CASTPPLNTGELFF. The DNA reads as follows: TGTGCCAGCACCCCTCCCCTCAACACCGGGGAGCTGTTTTTT. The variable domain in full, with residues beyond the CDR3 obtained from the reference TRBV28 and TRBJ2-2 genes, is DVKVTQSSRYLVKRTGEKVFLECVQDMDHENMFWYRQDPGLGLRLIYFSYDVKMKEKGDIPEGYSVSREKKERFSLILESASTNQTSMYLCASTPPLNTGELFFGEGSRLTVL.